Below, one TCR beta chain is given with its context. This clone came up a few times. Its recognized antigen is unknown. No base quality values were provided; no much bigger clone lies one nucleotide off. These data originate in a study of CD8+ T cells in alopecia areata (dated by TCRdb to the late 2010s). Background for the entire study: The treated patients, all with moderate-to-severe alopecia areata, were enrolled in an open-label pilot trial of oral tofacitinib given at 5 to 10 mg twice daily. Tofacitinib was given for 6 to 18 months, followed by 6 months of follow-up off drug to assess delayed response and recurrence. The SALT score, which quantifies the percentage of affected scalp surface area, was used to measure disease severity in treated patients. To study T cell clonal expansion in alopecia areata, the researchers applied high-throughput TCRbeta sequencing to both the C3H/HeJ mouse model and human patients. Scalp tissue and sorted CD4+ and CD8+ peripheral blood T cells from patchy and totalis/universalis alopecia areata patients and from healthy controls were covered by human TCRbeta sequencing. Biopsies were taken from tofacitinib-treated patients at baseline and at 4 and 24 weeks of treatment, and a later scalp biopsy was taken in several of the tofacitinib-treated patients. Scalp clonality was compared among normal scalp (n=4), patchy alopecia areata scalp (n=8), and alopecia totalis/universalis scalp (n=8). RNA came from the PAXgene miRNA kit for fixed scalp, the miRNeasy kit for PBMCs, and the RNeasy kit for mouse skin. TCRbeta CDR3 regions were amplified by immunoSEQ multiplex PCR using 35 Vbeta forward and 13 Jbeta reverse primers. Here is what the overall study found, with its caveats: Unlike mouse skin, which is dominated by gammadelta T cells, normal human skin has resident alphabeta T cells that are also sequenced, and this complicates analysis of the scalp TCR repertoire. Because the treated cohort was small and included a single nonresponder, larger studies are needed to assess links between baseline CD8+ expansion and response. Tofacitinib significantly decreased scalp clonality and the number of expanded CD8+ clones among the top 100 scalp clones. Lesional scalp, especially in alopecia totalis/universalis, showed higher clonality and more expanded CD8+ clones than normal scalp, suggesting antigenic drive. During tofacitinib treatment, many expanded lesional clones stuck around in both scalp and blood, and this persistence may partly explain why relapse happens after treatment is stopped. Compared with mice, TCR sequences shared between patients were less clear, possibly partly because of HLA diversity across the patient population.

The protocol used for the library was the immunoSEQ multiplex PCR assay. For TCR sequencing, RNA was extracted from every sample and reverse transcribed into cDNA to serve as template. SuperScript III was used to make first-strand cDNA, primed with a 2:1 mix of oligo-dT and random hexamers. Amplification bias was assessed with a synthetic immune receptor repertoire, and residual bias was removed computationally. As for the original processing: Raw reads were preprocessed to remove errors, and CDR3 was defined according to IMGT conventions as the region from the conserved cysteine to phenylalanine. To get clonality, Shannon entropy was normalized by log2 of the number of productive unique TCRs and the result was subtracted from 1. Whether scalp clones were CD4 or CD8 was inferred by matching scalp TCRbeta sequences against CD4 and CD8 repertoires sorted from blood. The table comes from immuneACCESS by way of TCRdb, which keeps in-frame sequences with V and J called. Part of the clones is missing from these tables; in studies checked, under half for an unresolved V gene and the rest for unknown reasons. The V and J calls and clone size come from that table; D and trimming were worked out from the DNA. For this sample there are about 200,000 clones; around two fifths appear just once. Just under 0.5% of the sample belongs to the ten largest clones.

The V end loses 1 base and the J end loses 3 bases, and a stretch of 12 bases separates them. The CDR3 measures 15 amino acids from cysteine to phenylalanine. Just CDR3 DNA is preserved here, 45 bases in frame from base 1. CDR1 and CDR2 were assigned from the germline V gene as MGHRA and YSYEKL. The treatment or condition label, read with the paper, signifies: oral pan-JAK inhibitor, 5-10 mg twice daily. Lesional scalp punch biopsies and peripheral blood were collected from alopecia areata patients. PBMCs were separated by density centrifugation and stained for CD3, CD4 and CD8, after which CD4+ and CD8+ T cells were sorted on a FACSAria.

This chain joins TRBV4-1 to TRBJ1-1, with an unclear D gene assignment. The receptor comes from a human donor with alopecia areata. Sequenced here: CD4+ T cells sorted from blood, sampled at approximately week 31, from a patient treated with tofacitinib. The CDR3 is CASSQVYSSYTEAFF. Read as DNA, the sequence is TGCGCCAGCAGCCAAGTGTACAGCTCCTACACTGAAGCTTTCTTT.